This T cell receptor beta chain was retrieved from a study of technical replicates of blood from a handful of donors. Trimming took 8 bases from V and 8 from J, leaving 15 bases between them. This CDR3 spans 13 amino acids. Germline CDR1 and CDR2: SGHTA and FQGNSA. Generated by immunoSEQ multiplex PCR, the TCRdb table keeps only in-frame clones and is missing some. This sample has around 80,000 clones, with 75% to 90% found just once. The receptor comes from a human donor in good health. The rearrangement links TRBV7-2 to TRBJ1-4; D not resolved. The sequencing sample was made of T cells isolated from PBMCs. CDR3: CASGRPFGEKLFF. The CDR3 nucleotides are TGTGCCAGCGGCCGCCCTTTCGGGGAAAAACTGTTTTTT.